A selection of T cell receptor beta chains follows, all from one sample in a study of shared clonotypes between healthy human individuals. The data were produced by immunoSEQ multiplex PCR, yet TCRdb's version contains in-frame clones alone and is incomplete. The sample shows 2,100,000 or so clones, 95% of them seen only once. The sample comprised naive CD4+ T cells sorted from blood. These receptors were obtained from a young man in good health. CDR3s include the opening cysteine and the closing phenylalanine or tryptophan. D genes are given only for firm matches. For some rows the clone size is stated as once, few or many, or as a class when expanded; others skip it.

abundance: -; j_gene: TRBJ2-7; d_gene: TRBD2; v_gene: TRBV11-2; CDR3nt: TGTGCCAGCAGCTTTGATCTAAGCGGGAGATTCTACGAGCAGTACTTC; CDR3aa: CASSFDLSGRFYEQYF
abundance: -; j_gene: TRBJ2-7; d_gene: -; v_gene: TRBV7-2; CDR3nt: TGTGCCAGCAGCTTTGGGACAAGCGATGATCAGTACTTC; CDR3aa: CASSFGTSDDQYF
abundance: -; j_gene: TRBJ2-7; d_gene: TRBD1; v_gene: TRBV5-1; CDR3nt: TGCGCCAGCAGCAATCAGGGGGCGGGCGAGCAGTACTTC; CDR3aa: CASSNQGAGEQYF
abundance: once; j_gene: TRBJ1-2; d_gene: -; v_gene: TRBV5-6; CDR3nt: TGTGCCAGCAGCTTGTGGGGTAACTATGGCTACACCTTC; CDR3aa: CASSLWGNYGYTF
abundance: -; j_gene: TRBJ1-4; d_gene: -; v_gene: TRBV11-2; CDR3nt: TGTGCCAGCAGTATTGCCCGGGACGAACTGTTTTTT; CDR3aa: CASSIARDELFF
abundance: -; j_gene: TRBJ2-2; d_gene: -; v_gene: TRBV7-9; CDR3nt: TGTGCCAGCAGCTCCGACACCCCATCGAACACCGGGGAGCTGTTTTTT; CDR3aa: CASSSDTPSNTGELFF
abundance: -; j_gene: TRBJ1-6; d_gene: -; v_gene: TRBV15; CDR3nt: TGTGCCACCAGCAGAGATTTGACAACCCTTAATTCACCCCTCCACTTT; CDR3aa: CATSRDLTTLNSPLHF
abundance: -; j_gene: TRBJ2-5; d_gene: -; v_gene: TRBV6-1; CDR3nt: TGTGCCAGCAGTTTAGCCGGGACTCAAGAGACCCAGTACTTC; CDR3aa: CASSLAGTQETQYF
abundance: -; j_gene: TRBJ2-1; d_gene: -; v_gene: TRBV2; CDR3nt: TGTGCCAGCAATTTAGCGGCTGAGCAGTTCTTC; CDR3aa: CASNLAAEQFF
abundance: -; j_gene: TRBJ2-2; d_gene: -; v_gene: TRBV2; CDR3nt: TGTGCCAGCAGGGGGACCGGGGAGCTGTTTTTT; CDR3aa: CASRGTGELFF
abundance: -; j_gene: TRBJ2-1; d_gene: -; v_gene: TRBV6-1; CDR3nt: TGTGCCAGCAGTAAGCAGGGGAGGGGACTAAATGAGCAGTTCTTC; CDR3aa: CASSKQGRGLNEQFF
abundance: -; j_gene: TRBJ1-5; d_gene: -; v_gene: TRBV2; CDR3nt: TGTGCCAGCAGCCGTTCGGACGGGAATCAGCCCCAGCATTTT; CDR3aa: CASSRSDGNQPQHF
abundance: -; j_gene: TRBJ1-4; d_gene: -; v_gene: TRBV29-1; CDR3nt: TGCAGCGCTGAGAGGGGGGAGCGAGAAAAACTGTTTTTT; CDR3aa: CSAERGEREKLFF
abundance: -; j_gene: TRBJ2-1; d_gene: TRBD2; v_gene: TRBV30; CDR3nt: TGTGCCTGGAGAGGGGGGAAGGTAGCGGGAGCCGGCAATGAGCAGTTCTTC; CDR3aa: CAWRGGKVAGAGNEQFF
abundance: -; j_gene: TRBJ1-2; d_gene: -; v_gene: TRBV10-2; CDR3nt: TGCGCCAGCAGTGCGATGGAAAACTATGGCTACACCTTC; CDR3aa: CASSAMENYGYTF
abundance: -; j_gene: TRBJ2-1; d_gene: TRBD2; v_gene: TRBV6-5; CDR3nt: TGTGCCAGCAGTTACTCGTGGACTAGCGGGTACAATGAGCAGTTCTTC; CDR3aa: CASSYSWTSGYNEQFF
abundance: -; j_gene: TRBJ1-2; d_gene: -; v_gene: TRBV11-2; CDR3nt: TGTGCCAGCAGCTTAGAAATGCGTGGACCCTATGGCTACACCTTC; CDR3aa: CASSLEMRGPYGYTF
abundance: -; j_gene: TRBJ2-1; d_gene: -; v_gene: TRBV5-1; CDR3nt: TGCGCCAGCAGCTTGGGGCAGACCTCCTACAATGAGCAGTTCTTC; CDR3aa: CASSLGQTSYNEQFF
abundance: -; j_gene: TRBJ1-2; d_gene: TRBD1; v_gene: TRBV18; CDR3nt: TGTGCCAGCTCATCAAATTCGGGACAGACTAACTATGGCTACACCTTC; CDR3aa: CASSSNSGQTNYGYTF
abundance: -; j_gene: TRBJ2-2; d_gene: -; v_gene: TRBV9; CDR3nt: TGTGCCAGCAGTCCCACCCTTGTAGTGGGGGAGCTGTTTTTT; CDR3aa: CASSPTLVVGELFF
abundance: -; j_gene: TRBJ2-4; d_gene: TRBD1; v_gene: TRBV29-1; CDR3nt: TGCAGCGTTTTGCCCGACAGGGTAAACATTCAGTACTTC; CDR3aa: CSVLPDRVNIQYF
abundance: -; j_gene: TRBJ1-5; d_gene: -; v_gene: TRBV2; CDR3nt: TGTGCCAGCCAACAGGGATCTTGGCAGCCCCAGCATTTT; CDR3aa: CASQQGSWQPQHF
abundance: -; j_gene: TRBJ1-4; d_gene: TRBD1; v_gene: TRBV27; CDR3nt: TGTGCCAGCAGTAGACAGGGGGCCTTTAATGAAAAACTGTTTTTT; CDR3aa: CASSRQGAFNEKLFF
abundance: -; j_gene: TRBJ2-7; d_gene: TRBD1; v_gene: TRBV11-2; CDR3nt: TGTGCCAGCAGCTTAGTCTTTCAGGGGGCCGCGAACGAGCAGTACTTC; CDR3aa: CASSLVFQGAANEQYF
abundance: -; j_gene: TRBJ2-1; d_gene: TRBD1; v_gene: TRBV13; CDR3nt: TGTGCCAGCAGCTTAGGGTCAGGGGGCGCGGGGTACAATGAGCAGTTCTTC; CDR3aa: CASSLGSGGAGYNEQFF
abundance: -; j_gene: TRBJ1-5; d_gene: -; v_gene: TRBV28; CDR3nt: TGTGCCAGCAGTTCACAGGGTAGTAGCAATCAGCCCCAGCATTTT; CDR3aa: CASSSQGSSNQPQHF
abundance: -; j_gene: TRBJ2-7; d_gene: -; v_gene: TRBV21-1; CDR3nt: TGTGCCAGCAGCAAAGGGGAGGGGCGACTCGACTACGAGCAGTACTTC; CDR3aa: CASSKGEGRLDYEQYF
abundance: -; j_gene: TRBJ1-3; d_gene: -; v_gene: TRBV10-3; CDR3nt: TGTGCCATCAGTGAGTCGACGGTGGAAGGAAACACCATATATTTT; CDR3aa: CAISESTVEGNTIYF
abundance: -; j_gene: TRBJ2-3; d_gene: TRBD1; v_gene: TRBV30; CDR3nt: TGTGCCTGGAGCCCCGGGACAGTTGGTCGATATTTT; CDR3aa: CAWSPGTVGRYF
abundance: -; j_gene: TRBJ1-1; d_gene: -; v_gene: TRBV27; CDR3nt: TGTGCCAGCACCCAACGGGGGCGCTGGACTGAAGCTTTCTTT; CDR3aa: CASTQRGRWTEAFF
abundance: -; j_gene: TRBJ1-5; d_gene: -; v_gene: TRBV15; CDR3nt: TGTGCCACCAGCCTAACTGCTATAAAGCAGGGTGGCAATCAGCCCCAGCATTTT; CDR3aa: CATSLTAIKQGGNQPQHF
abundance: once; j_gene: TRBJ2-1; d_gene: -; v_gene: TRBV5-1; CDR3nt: TGCGCCAGCAGCTGGACGCCGAGCTCCTACAATGAGCAGTTCTTC; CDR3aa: CASSWTPSSYNEQFF
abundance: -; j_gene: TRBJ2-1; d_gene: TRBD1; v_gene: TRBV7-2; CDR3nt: TGTGCCAGCAGCCGTAGGGACAGGGGCTACAATGAGCAGTTCTTC; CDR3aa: CASSRRDRGYNEQFF